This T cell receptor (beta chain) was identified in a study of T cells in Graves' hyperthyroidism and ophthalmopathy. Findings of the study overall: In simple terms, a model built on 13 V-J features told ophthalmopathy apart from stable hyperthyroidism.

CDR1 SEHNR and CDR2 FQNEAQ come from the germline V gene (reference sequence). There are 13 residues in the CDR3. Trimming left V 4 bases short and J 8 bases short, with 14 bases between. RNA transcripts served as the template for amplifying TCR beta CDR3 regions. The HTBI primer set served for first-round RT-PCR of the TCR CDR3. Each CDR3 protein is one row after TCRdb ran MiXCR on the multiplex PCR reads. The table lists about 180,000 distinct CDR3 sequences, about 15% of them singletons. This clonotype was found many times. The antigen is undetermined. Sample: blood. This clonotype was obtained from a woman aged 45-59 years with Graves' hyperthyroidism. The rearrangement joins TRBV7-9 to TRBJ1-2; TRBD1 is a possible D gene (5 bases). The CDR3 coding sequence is TGTGCCAGCAGCTCGACAGCTCGTGCGGGCTACACCTTC. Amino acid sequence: CASSSTARAGYTF.